The 14 T cell receptor beta chains below were found in one sample sequenced in a study of blood T cell repertoires in COVID-19. Method: immunoSEQ multiplex PCR; TCRdb's copy keeps in-frame clones and lacks some. This table has roughly 250,000 clones, 83% appearing once. Sequencing was carried out using PBMCs or T cells enriched from blood (not recorded which). All receptors come from a woman between 40 and 50 years old who had been exposed to COVID-19.

This clone was recorded once. The V and J genes are TRBV3-1 (or the pseudogene TRBV3-2) and TRBJ2-5, with D tentatively TRBD1 (5 bases). The CDR3 runs to 15 residues. Trimming stripped 5 bases from V and 2 bases from J, with 15 bases between. In germline, CDR1 is LGHDT, CDR2 YNNKEL (reference sequence). CDR3 sequence (DNA): TGTGCCAGCAGCGTTTCTGGGGCAGTACAAGAGACCCAGTACTTC. Encoded protein: CASSVSGAVQETQYF.

The chain recombines TRBV5-8 with TRBJ2-7; 9 nucleotides align to TRBD1. The CDR3 runs to 15 residues. The V segment lost 4 bases and the J segment 2 bases; nucleotides outside the gene matches: 7. Germline V gene data show CDR1 as SGHTS and CDR2 as YDEGEE. CDR3 region: CASSLLQGAAYEQYF. For the CDR3, the DNA is TGTGCCAGCAGCCTCCTACAGGGGGCCGCCTACGAGCAGTACTTC.

This clone occurred once. This chain connects TRBV5-6 to TRBJ1-1; D not certain. The length of the CDR3 is 13 residues. Germline-derived CDR1 and CDR2 are SGHDT and YYEEEE. V lost 1 base, J lost 4 bases, and 8 bases lay in between. For the CDR3, the DNA is TGTGCCAGCAGCTTGAGCGGAACCACTGAAGCTTTCTTT. Encoded protein: CASSLSGTTEAFF.

The genes are TRBV5-1 and TRBJ1-2, with 8 positions matching TRBD1. This CDR3 has 14 residues. V lost 4 bases, J lost 6 bases, and 8 bases stayed unmatched. The germline gives CDR1 SGHRS, CDR2 YFSETQ. Here the CDR3 reads CASSLPTGGDGYTF. As DNA, the CDR3 is TGCGCCAGCAGCCTGCCTACAGGGGGAGATGGCTACACCTTC.

V usage is TRBV7-2 and J usage is TRBJ2-3, with a possible D match to TRBD1 (6 bases). CDR1 and CDR2 from the germline V gene are SGHTA and FQGNSA. V was clipped by 7 bases and J by 4 bases, with 12 bases between them. The CDR3 is made up of 13 amino acids. The CDR3 DNA reads TGTGCCAGCACCTCCAGGGGAGCAGATACGCAGTATTTT. Its protein is CASTSRGADTQYF. The full variable domain, rest sourced from reference TRBV7-2 and TRBJ2-3, is GAGVSQSPSNKVTEKGKDVELRCDPISGHTALYWYRQSLGQGLEFLIYFQGNSAPDKSGLPSDRFSAERTGGSVSTLTIQRTQQEDSAVYLCASTSRGADTQYFGPGTRLTVL.

This chain uses TRBV7-6 with TRBJ2-1, with TRBD2 identical over 10 bases. Germline CDR1 and CDR2: SGHVS and FNYEAQ. The CDR3 spans 16 residues. V was clipped by 3 bases and J by 9 bases; unmatched bases: 11. CDR3 DNA: TGTGCCAGCAGCTTCCAGCTGGCTAGCGGGGGAGGTGAGCAGTTCTTC. It yields the protein CASSFQLASGGGEQFF. The full variable domain, its missing parts supplied by reference TRBV7-6 and TRBJ2-1, is GAGVSQSPRYKVTKRGQDVALRCDPISGHVSLYWYRQALGQGPEFLTYFNYEAQQDKSGLPNDRFSAERPEGSISTLTIQRTEQRDSAMYRCASSFQLASGGGEQFFGPGTRLTVL.

The gene calls are TRBV19 and TRBJ1-3, with D tentatively TRBD1 (6 bases). The CDR3 runs 14 residues. Per germline, CDR1 LNHDA and CDR2 SQIVND (reference sequence). V gave up 8 bases and J gave up 0 bases, with 11 bases separating them. In nucleotides, the CDR3 is TGTGCCAGTCACCGACAGGCCTCTGGAAACACCATATATTTT. Its protein product is CASHRQASGNTIYF.

The chain carries TRBV18 and TRBJ2-7; TRBD1 agrees at 9 bases. The CDR3 loop spans 15 amino acids. The V segment lost 3 bases and the J segment 3 bases; nucleotides outside the gene matches: 6. Germline CDR1 reads KGHSH; CDR2 reads LQKENI. CDR3 sequence reads: CASSPRDRENYEQYF. CDR3 DNA sequence: TGTGCCAGCTCACCTAGGGACAGGGAAAACTACGAGCAGTACTTC.

Here the CDR3 DNA reads TGTGCCAGCAGCCAAGGGAGGGACCGAAGTAGTACAACTAATGAAAAACTGTTTTTT. This translates into CASSQGRDRSSTTNEKLFF. The J gene is TRBJ1-4, the V gene TRBV4-2, with a tentative D call TRBD1 (5 bases). V dropped 1 base and J dropped 0 bases, with 18 bases sitting between them. Germline V lookup: CDR1 LGHNA, CDR2 YNFKEQ. The CDR3 totals 19 residues.

V and J are TRBV28 and TRBJ1-4; the D gene is possibly TRBD1 (6 bases). V lost 1 base to trimming and J lost 5 bases, with 14 bases between them. This CDR3 is 16 amino acids long. Germline lookup yields CDR1 MDHEN and CDR2 SYDVKM. The chain's CDR3 is CASSLYGGGANEKLFF. DNA for the CDR3: TGTGCCAGCAGTTTATACGGAGGGGGGGCAAATGAAAAACTGTTTTTT.

The chain employs TRBV3-1 (or the pseudogene TRBV3-2) and TRBJ1-1; D not resolved. This CDR3 spans 14 amino acids. Germline assignment: CDR1 LGHDT and CDR2 YNNKEL (reference sequence). V was pared by 3 bases and J by 4 bases, with 12 bases between. CDR3 nucleotides: TGTGCCAGCAGCCAGGGTAAACGGGGCACTGAAGCTTTCTTT. Its protein is CASSQGKRGTEAFF.

This clone was recorded only once. This chain links TRBV7-2 with TRBJ1-6, with D unclear. This CDR3 comprises 15 residues. Germline loops: CDR1 SGHTA, CDR2 FQGNSA. V lost 2 bases and J 7 bases, leaving 12 bases between the germline ends. CDR3 in DNA: TGTGCCAGCAGCTTATGGGCGCAGAGCAATTCACCCCTCCACTTT. Protein: CASSLWAQSNSPLHF. The full variable domain, rest sourced from reference TRBV7-2 and TRBJ1-6, is GAGVSQSPSNKVTEKGKDVELRCDPISGHTALYWYRQSLGQGLEFLIYFQGNSAPDKSGLPSDRFSAERTGGSVSTLTIQRTQQEDSAVYLCASSLWAQSNSPLHFGNGTRLTVT.

J is TRBJ2-5 and V is TRBV28; possibly TRBD1 for D (7 bases). CDR1 is MDHEN and CDR2 is SYDVKM in the germline V gene. V lost 5 bases and J 2 bases, leaving 18 bases between the germline ends. CDR3 length: 16 amino acids. CDR3 in DNA: TGTGCCAGCAGTCCCTCCGGGGGACAGCCTCAAGAGACCCAGTACTTC. Protein: CASSPSGGQPQETQYF.

V gene TRBV28 combines with J gene TRBJ2-7; D possibly corresponds to TRBD2 (5 bases). V was cut by 7 bases and J by 3 bases, with 16 bases left in between. CDR1 and CDR2 from the germline V gene are MDHEN and SYDVKM. The CDR3 is made up of 14 amino acids. The chain's CDR3 is CASIKAGGFYEQYF. The CDR3 nucleotides are TGTGCCAGCATCAAGGCCGGAGGATTCTACGAGCAGTACTTC.